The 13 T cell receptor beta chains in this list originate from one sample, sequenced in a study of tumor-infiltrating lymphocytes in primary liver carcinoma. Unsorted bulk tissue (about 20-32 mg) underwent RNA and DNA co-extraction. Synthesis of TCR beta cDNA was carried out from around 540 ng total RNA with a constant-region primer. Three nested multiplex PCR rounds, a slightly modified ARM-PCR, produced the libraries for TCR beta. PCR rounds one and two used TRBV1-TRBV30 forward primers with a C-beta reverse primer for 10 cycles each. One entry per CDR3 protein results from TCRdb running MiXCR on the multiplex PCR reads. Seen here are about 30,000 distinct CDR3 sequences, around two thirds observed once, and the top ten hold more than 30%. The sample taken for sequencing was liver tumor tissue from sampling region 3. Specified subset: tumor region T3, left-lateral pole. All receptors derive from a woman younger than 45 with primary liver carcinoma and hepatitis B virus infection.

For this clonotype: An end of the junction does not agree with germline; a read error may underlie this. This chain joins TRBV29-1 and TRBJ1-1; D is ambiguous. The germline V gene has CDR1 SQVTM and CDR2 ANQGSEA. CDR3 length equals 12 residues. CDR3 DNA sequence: TGCAGTGTCGAGACTGGGAGCACTCAAGCTTTCTTT. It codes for CSVETGSTQAFF.

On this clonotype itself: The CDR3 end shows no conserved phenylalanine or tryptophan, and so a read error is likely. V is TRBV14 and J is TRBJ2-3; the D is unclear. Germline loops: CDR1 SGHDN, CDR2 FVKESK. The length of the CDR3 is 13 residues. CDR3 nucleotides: TGTGCTAGCAGCCAGGTCTATGCAGATACGCAGTATTCT. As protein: CASSQVYADTQYS.

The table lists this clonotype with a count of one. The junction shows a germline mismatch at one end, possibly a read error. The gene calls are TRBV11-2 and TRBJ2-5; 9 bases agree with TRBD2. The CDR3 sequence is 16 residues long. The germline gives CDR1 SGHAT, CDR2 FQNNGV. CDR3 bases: TGTGCCAGAAGCTTTCGAACCGGGACTAGCCGAGAGGCCCGGTACTTC. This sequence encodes CARSFRTGTSREARYF.

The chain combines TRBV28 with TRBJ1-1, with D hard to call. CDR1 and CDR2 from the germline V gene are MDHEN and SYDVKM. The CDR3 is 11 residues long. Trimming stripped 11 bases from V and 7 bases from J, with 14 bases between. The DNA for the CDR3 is TGTGCCGGCGGTATAAGGGTTGAAGCTTTCTTT. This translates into CAGGIRVEAFF.

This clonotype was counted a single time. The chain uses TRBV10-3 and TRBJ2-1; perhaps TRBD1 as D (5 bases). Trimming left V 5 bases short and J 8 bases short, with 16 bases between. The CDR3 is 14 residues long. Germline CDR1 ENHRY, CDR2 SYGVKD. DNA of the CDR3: TGTGCCATCAGTTCCAGGGCGACCCGTGATGAGCAGTTCTTC. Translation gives CAISSRATRDEQFF.

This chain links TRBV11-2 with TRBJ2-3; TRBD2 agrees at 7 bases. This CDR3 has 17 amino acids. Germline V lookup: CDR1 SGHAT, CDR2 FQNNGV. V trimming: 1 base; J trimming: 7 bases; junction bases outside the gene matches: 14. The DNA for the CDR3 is TGTGCCAGCAGCTTAGGGGGACTAACGTATACGTCATATACGCAGTATTTT. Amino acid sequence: CASSLGGLTYTSYTQYF.

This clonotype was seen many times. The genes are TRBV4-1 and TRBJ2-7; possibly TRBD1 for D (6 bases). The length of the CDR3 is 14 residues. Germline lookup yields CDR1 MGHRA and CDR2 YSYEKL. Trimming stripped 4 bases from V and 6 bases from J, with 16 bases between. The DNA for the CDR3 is TGCGCCAGCAGCCTCAAGCCACAGGGTGGCGAGCAGTACTTC. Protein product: CASSLKPQGGEQYF.

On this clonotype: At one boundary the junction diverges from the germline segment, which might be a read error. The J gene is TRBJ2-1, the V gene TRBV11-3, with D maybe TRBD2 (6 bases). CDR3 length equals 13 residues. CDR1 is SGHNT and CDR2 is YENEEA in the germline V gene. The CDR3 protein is CASNLDGSYEHFF. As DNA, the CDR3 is TGTGCCAGCAACTTAGACGGGAGCTATGAGCACTTCTTC.

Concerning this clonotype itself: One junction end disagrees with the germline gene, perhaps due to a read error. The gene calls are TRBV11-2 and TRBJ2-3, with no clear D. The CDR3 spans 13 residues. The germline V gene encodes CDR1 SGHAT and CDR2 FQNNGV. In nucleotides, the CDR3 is TGCGCCAGCATCTATTCCGGATTAGGGTCGCAGTATTTT. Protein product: CASIYSGLGSQYF. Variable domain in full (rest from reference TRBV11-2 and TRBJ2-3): EAGVAQSPRYKIIEKRQSVAFWCNPISGHATLYWYQQILGQGPKLLIQFQNNGVVDDSQLPKDRFSAERLKGVDSTLKIQPAKLEDSAVYLCASIYSGLGSQYFGPGTRLTVL.

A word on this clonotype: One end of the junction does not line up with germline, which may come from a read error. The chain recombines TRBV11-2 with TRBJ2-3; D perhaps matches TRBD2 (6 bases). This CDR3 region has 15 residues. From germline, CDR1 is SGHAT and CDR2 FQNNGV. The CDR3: CTSRPGPAGPDTQYF. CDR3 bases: TGTACCAGCAGACCTGGACCAGCGGGCCCAGATACGCAGTATTTT.

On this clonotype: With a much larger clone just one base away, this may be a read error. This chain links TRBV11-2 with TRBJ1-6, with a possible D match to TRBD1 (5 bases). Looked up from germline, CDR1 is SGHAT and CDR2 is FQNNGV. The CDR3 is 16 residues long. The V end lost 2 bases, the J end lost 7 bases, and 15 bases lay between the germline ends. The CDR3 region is CASSLICGTKNSPLHF. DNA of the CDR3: TGTGCCAGCAGCTTAATTTGCGGGACTAAAAATTCACCCCTCCACTTT.

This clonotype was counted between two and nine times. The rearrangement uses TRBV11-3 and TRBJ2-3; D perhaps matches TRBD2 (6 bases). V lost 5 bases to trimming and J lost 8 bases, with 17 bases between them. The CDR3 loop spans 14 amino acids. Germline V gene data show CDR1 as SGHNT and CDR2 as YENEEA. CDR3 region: CASSVSGLRGTQYF. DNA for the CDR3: TGTGCCAGCAGCGTTAGCGGCCTCAGAGGTACGCAGTATTTT. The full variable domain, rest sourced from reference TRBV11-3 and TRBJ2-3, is EAGVVQSPRYKIIEKKQPVAFWCNPISGHNTLYWYLQNLGQGPELLIRYENEEAVDDSQLPKDRFSAERLKGVDSTLKIQPAELGDSAVYLCASSVSGLRGTQYFGPGTRLTVL.

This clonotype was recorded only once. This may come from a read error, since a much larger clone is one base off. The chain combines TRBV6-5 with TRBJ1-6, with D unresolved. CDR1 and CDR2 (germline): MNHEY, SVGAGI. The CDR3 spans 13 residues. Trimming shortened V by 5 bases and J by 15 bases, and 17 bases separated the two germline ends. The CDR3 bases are TGTGCCAGCAGTGTCTCCTATAACCCACTCCTCCACTTT. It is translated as CASSVSYNPLLHF.